This TCR beta chain was obtained from a study of T-cell memory formation after mild COVID-19. Each CDR3 protein gets one entry after TCRdb re-called the 5' RACE reads with MiXCR. Counted here are 200,000 to 300,000 distinct CDR3 sequences, 15% to 17% occurring once; the ten biggest clones make up 2.1%. The sequenced material came from PBMCs or a T cell subset sorted from them (not recorded which). The receptor was isolated from an adult woman who had mild COVID-19 (a few samples of this study predate the infection). Cell type and time point are not known.

CDR3 residues: CASSLSTSGAFISGANVLTF. The CDR3 DNA sequence: TGCGCCAGCAGCCTGTCGACTAGCGGTGCATTCATCTCTGGGGCCAACGTCCTGACTTTC. The V and J genes are TRBV4-3 and TRBJ2-6, with 9 nucleotides matching TRBD2. Looked up from germline, CDR1 is LGHNA and CDR2 is YSLEER. J gave up 0 bases and V 4 bases, and 13 bases lay outside the gene matches. The CDR3 extends over 20 amino acids.